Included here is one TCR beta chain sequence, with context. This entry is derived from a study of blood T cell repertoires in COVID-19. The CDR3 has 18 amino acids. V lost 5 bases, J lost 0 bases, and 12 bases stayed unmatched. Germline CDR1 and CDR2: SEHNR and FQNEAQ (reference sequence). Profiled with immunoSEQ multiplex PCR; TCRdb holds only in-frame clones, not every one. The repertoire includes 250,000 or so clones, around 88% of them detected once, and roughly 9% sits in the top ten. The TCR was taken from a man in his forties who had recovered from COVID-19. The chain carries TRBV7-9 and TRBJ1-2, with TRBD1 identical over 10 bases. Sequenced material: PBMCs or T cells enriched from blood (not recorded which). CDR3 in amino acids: CASSPRDRGLRTNYGYTF. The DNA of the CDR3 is TGTGCCAGCAGCCCACGAGACAGGGGGCTACGGACTAACTATGGCTACACCTTC. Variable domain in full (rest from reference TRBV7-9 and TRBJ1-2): DTGVSQNPRHKITKRGQNVTFRCDPISEHNRLYWYRQTLGQGPEFLTYFQNEAQLEKSRLLSDRFSAERPKGSFSTLEIQRTEQGDSAMYLCASSPRDRGLRTNYGYTFGSGTRLTVV.